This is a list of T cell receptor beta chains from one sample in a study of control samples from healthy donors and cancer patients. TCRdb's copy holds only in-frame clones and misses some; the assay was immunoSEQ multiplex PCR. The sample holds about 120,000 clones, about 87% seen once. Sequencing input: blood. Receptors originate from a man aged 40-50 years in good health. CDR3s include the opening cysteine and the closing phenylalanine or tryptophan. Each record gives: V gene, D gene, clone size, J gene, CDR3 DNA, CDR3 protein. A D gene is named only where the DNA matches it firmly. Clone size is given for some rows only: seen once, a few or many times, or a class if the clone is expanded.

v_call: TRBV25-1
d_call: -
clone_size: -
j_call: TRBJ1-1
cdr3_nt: TGTGCCAGCAGTGAATTGGGGGGCGTTGATGAAGCTTTCTTT
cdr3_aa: CASSELGGVDEAFF

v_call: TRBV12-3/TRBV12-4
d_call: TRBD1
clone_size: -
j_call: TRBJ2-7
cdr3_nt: TGTGCCAGCAGTGACAGGGGGCGCGAGCAGTACTTC
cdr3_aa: CASSDRGREQYF

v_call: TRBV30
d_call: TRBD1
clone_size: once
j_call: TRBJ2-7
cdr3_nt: TGTGCCTGGAGTGGGACAGGGGGTAGGTACGAGCAGTACTTC
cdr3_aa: CAWSGTGGRYEQYF

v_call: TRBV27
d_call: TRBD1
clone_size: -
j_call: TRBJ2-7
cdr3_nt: TGTGCCAGCAGTTCGGGACAGGGTGTCTCCGAGCAGTACTTC
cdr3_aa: CASSSGQGVSEQYF

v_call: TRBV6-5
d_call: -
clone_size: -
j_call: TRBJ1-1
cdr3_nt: TGTGCCAGCAGTATAGGGGGCACTGAAGCTTTCTTT
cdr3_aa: CASSIGGTEAFF

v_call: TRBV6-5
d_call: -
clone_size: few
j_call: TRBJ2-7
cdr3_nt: TGTGCCAGCAGGACCTGGGTTGGGGGCACCTACGAGCAGTACTTC
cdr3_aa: CASRTWVGGTYEQYF

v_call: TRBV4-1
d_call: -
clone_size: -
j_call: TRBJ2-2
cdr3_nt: TGCGCCAGCAGCCACCTCGGAGGGACGAACACCGGGGAGCTGTTTTTT
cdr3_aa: CASSHLGGTNTGELFF

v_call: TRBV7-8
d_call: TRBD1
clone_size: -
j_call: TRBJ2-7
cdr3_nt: TGTGCCAGCAGCTTAGGACAGGGGGCGCCTAAGTACTTC
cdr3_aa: CASSLGQGAPKYF

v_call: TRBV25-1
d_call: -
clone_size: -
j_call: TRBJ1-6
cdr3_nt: TGTGCCAGCAGTGAGCCCCAGGAACCCCTCCACTTT
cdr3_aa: CASSEPQEPLHF

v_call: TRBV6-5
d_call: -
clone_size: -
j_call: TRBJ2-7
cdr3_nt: TGTGCCAGCAGTACCCTGGGTGGAGCCCTATACGAGCAGTACTTC
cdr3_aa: CASSTLGGALYEQYF

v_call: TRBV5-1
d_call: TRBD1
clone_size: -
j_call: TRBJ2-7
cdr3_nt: TGCGCCAGCAGAGGACAGGGCGCCTACGAGCAGTACTTC
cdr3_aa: CASRGQGAYEQYF

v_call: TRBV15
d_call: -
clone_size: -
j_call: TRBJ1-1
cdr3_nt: TGTGCCACCAGCAGAGATTCCGGAGGGGCCACTGAAGCTTTCTTT
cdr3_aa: CATSRDSGGATEAFF

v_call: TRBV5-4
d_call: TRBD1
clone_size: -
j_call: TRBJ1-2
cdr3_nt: TGTGCCAGCAGCTCGACAGGGGGCTACACCTTC
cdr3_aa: CASSSTGGYTF

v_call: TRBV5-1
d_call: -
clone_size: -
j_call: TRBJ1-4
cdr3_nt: TGCGCCAGCAGCTTGGAGGGACGAGGCGAAAAACTGTTTTTT
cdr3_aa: CASSLEGRGEKLFF

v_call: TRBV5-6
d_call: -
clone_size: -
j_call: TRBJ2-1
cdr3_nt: TGTGCCAGCAGCTTGTTCCACGACAATGAGCAGTTCTTC
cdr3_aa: CASSLFHDNEQFF

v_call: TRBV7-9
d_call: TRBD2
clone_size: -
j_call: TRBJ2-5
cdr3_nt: TGTGCCAGCAGCCAGTGGGCTAGCGGGGTAGAGACCCAGTACTTC
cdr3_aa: CASSQWASGVETQYF

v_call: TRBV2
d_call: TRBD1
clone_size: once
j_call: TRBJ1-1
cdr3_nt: TGTGCCAGAAGGGGGCGTGGTAGGCCGAACACTGAAGCTTTCTTT
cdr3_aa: CARRGRGRPNTEAFF

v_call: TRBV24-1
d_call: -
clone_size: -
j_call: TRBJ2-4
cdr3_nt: TGTGCCACCAGTGAGCGTCGCGACAGTTTCGAGGACATTCAGTACTTC
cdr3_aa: CATSERRDSFEDIQYF

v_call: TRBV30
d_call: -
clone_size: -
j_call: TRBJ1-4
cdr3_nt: TGTGCCTGGAGTCCTCTAGGGGTAGTCCGAAATGAAAAACTGTTTTTT
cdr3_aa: CAWSPLGVVRNEKLFF

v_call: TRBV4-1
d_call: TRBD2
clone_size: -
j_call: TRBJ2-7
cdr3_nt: TGCGCCAGCAGCCTAGCGGGGACGCCCTCCTACGAGCAGTACTTC
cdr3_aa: CASSLAGTPSYEQYF

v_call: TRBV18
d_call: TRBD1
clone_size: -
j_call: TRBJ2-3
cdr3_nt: TGTGCCAGCTCACCTGTTACAGGGGAAGATACGCAGTATTTT
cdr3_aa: CASSPVTGEDTQYF

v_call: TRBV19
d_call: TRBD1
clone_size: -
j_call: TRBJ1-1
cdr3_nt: TGTGCCAGTACCCTGGACAGGGTGAACACTGAAGCTTTCTTT
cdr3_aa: CASTLDRVNTEAFF

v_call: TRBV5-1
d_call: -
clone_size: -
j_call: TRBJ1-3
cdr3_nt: TGCGCCAGCAGCTTGGATGGCAGCTCTGGAAACACCATATATTTT
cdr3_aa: CASSLDGSSGNTIYF

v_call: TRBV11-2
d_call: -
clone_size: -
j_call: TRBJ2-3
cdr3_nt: TGTGCCAGCAGCCTGAGACCGGGGCCCAAACTACATACGCAGTATTTT
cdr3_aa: CASSLRPGPKLHTQYF

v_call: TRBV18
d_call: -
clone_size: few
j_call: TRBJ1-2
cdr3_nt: TGTGCCAGCTCACCAGGCCGGGGCAACTATGGCTACACCTTC
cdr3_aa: CASSPGRGNYGYTF

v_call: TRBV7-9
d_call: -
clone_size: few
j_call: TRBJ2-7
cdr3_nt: TGTGCCAGCAGCCATGCAGGGAACGCAAACGACGAGCAGTACTTC
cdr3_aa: CASSHAGNANDEQYF

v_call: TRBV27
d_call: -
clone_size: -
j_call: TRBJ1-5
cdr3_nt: TGTGCCAGCGGCTTTTACAATCAGCCCCAGCATTTT
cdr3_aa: CASGFYNQPQHF

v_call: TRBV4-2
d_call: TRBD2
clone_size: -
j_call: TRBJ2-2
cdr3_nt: TGTGCCAGCAGCCAAGTTGTGAGTAGCGGGAGCGCGAACACCGGGGAGCTGTTTTTT
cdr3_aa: CASSQVVSSGSANTGELFF

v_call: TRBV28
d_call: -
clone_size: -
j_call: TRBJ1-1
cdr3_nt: TGTGCCAGCAGTCGACAGTACACTGAAGCTTTCTTT
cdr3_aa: CASSRQYTEAFF

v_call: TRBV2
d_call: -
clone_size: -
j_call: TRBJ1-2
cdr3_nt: TGTGCCAGCAGCGATTGGACGGTCCCCTATGGCTACACCTTC
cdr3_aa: CASSDWTVPYGYTF

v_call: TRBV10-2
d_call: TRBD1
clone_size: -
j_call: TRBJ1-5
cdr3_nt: TGCGCCAGTATGGGACAGCTCTCGGCCCAGCATTTT
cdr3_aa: CASMGQLSAQHF

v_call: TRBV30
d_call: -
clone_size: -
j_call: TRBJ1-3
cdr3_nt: TGTGCCTGGAGCCTCCCTGGAAACACCATATATTTT
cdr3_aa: CAWSLPGNTIYF

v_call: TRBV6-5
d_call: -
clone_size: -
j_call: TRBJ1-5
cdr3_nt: TGTGCCAGCAGACACTTTAATCAGCCCCAGCATTTT
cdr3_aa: CASRHFNQPQHF